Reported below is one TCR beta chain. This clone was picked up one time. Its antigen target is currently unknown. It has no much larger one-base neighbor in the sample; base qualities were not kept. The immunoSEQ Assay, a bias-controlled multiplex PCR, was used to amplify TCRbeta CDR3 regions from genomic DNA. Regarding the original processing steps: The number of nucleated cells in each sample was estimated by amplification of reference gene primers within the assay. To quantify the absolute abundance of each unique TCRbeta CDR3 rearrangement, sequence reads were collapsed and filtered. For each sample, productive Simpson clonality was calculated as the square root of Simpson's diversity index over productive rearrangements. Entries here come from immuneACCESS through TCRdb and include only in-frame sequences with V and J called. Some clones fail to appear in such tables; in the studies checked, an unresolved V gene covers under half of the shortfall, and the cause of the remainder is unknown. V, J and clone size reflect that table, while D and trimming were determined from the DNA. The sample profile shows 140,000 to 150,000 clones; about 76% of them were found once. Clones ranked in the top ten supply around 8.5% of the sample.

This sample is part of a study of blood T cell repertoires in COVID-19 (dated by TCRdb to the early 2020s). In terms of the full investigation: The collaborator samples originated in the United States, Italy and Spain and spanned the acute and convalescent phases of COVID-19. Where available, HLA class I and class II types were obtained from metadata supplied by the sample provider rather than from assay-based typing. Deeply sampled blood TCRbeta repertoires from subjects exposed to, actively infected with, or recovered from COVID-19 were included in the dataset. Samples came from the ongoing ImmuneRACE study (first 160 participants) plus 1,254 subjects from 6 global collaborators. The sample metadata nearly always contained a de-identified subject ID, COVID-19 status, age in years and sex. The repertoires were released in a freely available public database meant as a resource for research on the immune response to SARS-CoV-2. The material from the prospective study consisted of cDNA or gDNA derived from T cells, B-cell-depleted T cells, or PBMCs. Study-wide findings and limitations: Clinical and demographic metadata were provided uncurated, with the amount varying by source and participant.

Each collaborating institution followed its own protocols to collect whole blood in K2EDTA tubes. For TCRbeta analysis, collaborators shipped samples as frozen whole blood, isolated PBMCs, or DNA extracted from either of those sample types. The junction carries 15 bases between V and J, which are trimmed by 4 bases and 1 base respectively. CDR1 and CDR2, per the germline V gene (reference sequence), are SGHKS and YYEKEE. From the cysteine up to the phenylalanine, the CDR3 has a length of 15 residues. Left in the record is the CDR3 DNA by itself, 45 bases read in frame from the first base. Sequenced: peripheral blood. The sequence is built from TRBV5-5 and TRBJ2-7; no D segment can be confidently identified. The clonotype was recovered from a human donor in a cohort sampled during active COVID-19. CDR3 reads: CASSPTVQRSYEQYF. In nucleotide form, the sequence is TGTGCCAGCAGCCCCACCGTCCAGAGGTCCTACGAGCAGTACTTC.